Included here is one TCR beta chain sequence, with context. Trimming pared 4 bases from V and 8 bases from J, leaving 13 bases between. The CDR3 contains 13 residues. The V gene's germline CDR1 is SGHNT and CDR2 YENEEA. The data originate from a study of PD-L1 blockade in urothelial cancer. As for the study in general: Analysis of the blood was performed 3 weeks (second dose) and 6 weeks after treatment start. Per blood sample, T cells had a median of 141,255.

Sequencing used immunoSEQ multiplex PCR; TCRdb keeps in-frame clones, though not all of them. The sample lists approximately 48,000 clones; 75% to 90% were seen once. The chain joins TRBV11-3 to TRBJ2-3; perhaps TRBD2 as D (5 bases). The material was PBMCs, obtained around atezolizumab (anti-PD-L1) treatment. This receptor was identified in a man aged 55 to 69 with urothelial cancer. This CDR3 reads CASSSHPRGTQYF. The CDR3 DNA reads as TGTGCCAGCAGCTCCCATCCTCGGGGTACGCAGTATTTT. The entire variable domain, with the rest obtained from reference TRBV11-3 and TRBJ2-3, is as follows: EAGVVQSPRYKIIEKKQPVAFWCNPISGHNTLYWYLQNLGQGPELLIRYENEEAVDDSQLPKDRFSAERLKGVDSTLKIQPAELGDSAVYLCASSSHPRGTQYFGPGTRLTVL.